The sequence of this T cell receptor beta chain was determined in a study of OX40 agonist ivuxolimab in advanced cancers. Repertoires were generated with immunoSEQ multiplex PCR, while TCRdb's copy carries only in-frame clones and drops some. The sample has roughly 80,000 clones; almost 85% are singletons. V lost 4 bases and J lost 3, with 16 bases in between. This CDR3 comprises 15 residues. Germline CDR1 SGDLS, CDR2 YYNGEE. The starting material was CD4+ or CD8+ T cells sorted from blood, obtained in a trial of the OX40 agonist ivuxolimab. The chain carries TRBV9 and TRBJ1-1, with D perhaps TRBD1 (5 bases). This TCR came from an adult with an advanced solid tumor such as melanoma, head and neck, liver or kidney cancer. The CDR3 DNA sequence: TGTGCCAGCAGCCCCGCCGGGACGGAAGACACTGAAGCTTTCTTT. This codes for CASSPAGTEDTEAFF.